The sequence of this TCR beta chain was determined in a study of T cells after yellow fever vaccination. This clonotype was observed a handful of times. From the 5' RACE reads, TCRdb called clonotypes with MiXCR, one entry per CDR3 protein. The sample lists approximately 260,000 distinct CDR3 sequences; 13% were seen once. There are 14 residues in the CDR3. Trimming pared 4 bases from V and 2 bases from J, leaving 12 bases between. CDR1 and CDR2 from the germline V gene are SGHTA and FQGNSA. The material sequenced was CD4+ T cells sorted from PBMCs, taken 45 days after the yellow fever booster vaccination. The V and J genes are TRBV7-2 and TRBJ2-7, with D uncertain. The sequence came from a man aged 25-45 years who received the YFV17D yellow fever vaccine. The CDR3 DNA sequence: TGTGCCAGCAGCTCCGGCCGGAACACCTACGAGCAGTACTTC. Its protein product is CASSSGRNTYEQYF.